This entry lists 10 T cell receptor beta chains sequenced from one sample in a study of identifying expanded T cells in peripheral blood. Here immunoSEQ multiplex PCR was the method, and the copy in TCRdb shows in-frame clones only, minus some. The sample records tens of thousands of clones, just under 85% being singletons. The sample comprised blood. Receptors originate from a person aged 18 to 69 in good health.

This chain links TRBV4-3 with TRBJ1-4; D unclear. The V and J ends lost 0 bases and 0 bases respectively, with 8 bases between them. CDR3 length equals 16 residues. Germline V lookup: CDR1 LGHNA, CDR2 YSLEER. CDR3 sequence (DNA): TGCGCCAGCAGCCAAGATGCGGGAACAACTAATGAAAAACTGTTTTTT. The encoded protein is CASSQDAGTTNEKLFF.

This chain links TRBV28 with TRBJ1-2; tentative D call: TRBD1 (6 bases). The V end lost 3 bases, the J end lost 2 bases, and 16 bases lay between the germline ends. CDR1 MDHEN and CDR2 SYDVKM come from the germline V gene. The CDR3 sequence is 16 residues long. The CDR3 sequence is CASSLEDSRRNYGYTF. CDR3 DNA: TGTGCCAGCAGTTTGGAGGACAGCCGCAGGAACTATGGCTACACCTTC.

The chain employs TRBV14 and TRBJ1-2; D not certain. Trimming cost V 2 bases and J 7 bases, with 11 bases left between them. Germline V gene lookup returns CDR1 SGHDN and CDR2 FVKESK. The CDR3 extends over 13 amino acids. The CDR3 here is CASSQWPARGYTF. In DNA form, the CDR3 reads TGTGCCAGCAGCCAATGGCCGGCCCGTGGCTACACCTTC.

This rearrangement joins TRBV28 to TRBJ1-2, with TRBD1 identical over 10 bases. This CDR3 comprises 17 residues. With 6 bases clipped from V and 2 bases from J, the junction kept 12 bases outside the gene matches. Germline V gene data show CDR1 as MDHEN and CDR2 as SYDVKM. In DNA form, the CDR3 reads TGTGCCAGCAGCACCGGGACAGGGGCTGGTGTGAACTATGGCTACACCTTC. It is translated as CASSTGTGAGVNYGYTF.

The V gene is TRBV6-5, the J gene TRBJ2-1, with TRBD2 as a possible D gene (6 bases). The CDR3 runs 12 residues. Germline loops: CDR1 MNHEY, CDR2 SVGAGI. The V end was cut by 10 bases, the J end by 13 bases, with 20 bases between. CDR3 residues: CANRLGGPPQFF. The CDR3, as DNA: TGTGCCAACAGACTAGGAGGGCCCCCACAGTTCTTC.

The chain recombines TRBV28 with TRBJ2-3; 10 nucleotides match TRBD2. Looked up from germline, CDR1 is MDHEN and CDR2 is SYDVKM. Losses at the gene ends were 4 bases for V and 1 base for J; bases not matched to a gene: 2. The length of the CDR3 is 15 residues. Here the CDR3 DNA reads TGTGCCAGCAGTTCCCTAGCGGGGGGCACAGATACGCAGTATTTT. Protein: CASSSLAGGTDTQYF.

This clone was counted only a few times. V and J are TRBV6-1 and TRBJ1-1, with D unresolved. There are 13 residues in the CDR3. Per the germline V gene, CDR1 is MNHNS and CDR2 is SASEGT. Trimming removed 7 bases from V and 2 bases from J, with 11 bases in between. This CDR3 reads CASIPSANTEAFF. CDR3 DNA: TGTGCCAGCATCCCGTCAGCCAACACTGAAGCTTTCTTT.

The genes are TRBV13 and TRBJ2-5; TRBD1 matches at 8 bases. This CDR3 comprises 14 residues. Germline values: CDR1 PRHDT, CDR2 FYEKMQ (reference sequence). V trimming: 5 bases; J trimming: 5 bases; junction bases outside the gene matches: 7. The DNA of the CDR3 is TGTGCCAGCAGCCCCGGGACAGGCCAGGAGACCCAGTACTTC. Encoded protein: CASSPGTGQETQYF.

This clone appeared a few times. This chain links TRBV18 with TRBJ2-7, with 8 bases aligning to TRBD1. The trim removed 3 bases at V and 9 bases at J, leaving 4 bases unmatched. This CDR3 has 12 amino acids. Germline V CDR1 and CDR2: KGHSH, LQKENI. The CDR3 DNA follows: TGTGCCAGCTCACCGGACAGGGAGTCGCAGTACTTC. Amino acids: CASSPDRESQYF.

J is TRBJ1-5 and V is TRBV2; D gene uncertain. Germline CDR1 and CDR2: SNHLY and FYNNEI. The CDR3 consists of 13 residues. V dropped 8 bases and J dropped 3 bases, with 11 bases sitting between them. CDR3 protein: CASAGQANQPQHF. CDR3 sequence (DNA): TGTGCCAGCGCAGGTCAAGCCAATCAGCCCCAGCATTTT. Supplemented by reference TRBV2 and TRBJ1-5, the full variable domain reads EPEVTQTPSHQVTQMGQEVILRCVPISNHLYFYWYRQILGQKVEFLVSFYNNEISEKSEIFDDQFSVERPDGSNFTLKIRSTKLEDSAMYFCASAGQANQPQHFGDGTRLSIL.